This T cell receptor (beta chain) is drawn from a study of shared clonotypes between healthy human individuals. The study's findings and limits: Researchers sampled only blood; tissue repertoires likely differ. Represented genetic and exposure-history diversity was restricted by having few donors.

The sorted-subset replicate PCRs were given roughly 190 ng DNA, which is roughly 30,000 T cell genomes. TCRdb keeps only in-frame clones here, not all; method: immunoSEQ multiplex PCR. Of roughly 2.1 million clones listed, roughly 91% are singletons. This CDR3 has 13 residues. Trimming removed 2 bases from V and 5 bases from J, with 7 bases in between. Looked up from germline, CDR1 is PRHDT and CDR2 is FYEKMQ (reference sequence). Naive CD8 cells comprised CD45RO-negative, CCR7-positively selected cells, excluding terminally differentiated effector memory CD45RA+ cells. This clone was seen once. Its antigen remains unknown.

This TCR was sampled from a man between 18 and 29 years old in good health. Some clones in this sample may be carry-over from other donors' samples. The chain links TRBV13 to TRBJ2-1; weak D call: TRBD2 (6 bases). The sequenced sample was naive CD8+ T cells from PBMCs. The CDR3 spells CASSLLAHNEQFF. CDR3 DNA: TGTGCCAGCAGCTTACTAGCGCACAATGAGCAGTTCTTC.